The rows below give T cell receptor beta chains drawn from one sample of a study of low-dose radiotherapy and immunotherapy resistance in tumors. TCRdb reprocessed the reads with MiXCR, giving one entry per CDR3 protein. The sample shows approximately 84,000 distinct CDR3 sequences, 15% to 20% of them seen only once. Here the sequenced sample was PBMCs, taken before treatment. Source of these receptors: a male donor with prostate cancer. Both conserved end residues are part of each CDR3. Fields, in order: D gene, V gene, clone size, CDR3 length, J gene, CDR3 DNA, CDR3 protein. D genes are given only for firm matches. The size of a clone is reported for some rows only, either as once, few or many, or as a class for expanded clones.

TRBD2,TRBV12-3/TRBV12-4,many,15,TRBJ2-7,TGTGCCAGCAGCCGCGGGGGGGCCAGTACCGACGAGCAGTACTTC,CASSRGGASTDEQYF
NA,TRBV7-2,many,14,TRBJ1-2,TGTGCCAGCAGCTTAGACGGGGGTAACTATGGCTACACCTTC,CASSLDGGNYGYTF
TRBD2,TRBV10-2,many,16,TRBJ2-1,TGCGCCAGCAGTGATCCCGGGGGGAGCTCCTACAATGAGCAGTTCTTC,CASSDPGGSSYNEQFF
NA,TRBV28,many,15,TRBJ2-5,TGTGCCAGCAGTCGGGACACAAGCCCGGGCGAGACCCAGTACTTC,CASSRDTSPGETQYF
NA,TRBV6-1,many,14,TRBJ1-5,TGTGCCAGCAGGGGGGGGTCAGGCAATCAGCCCCAGCATTTT,CASRGGSGNQPQHF
NA,TRBV7-9,many,18,TRBJ2-6,TGTGCCAGCAGCCCTCGACGGGAAGAAAGCTCTGGGGCCAACGTCCTGACTTTC,CASSPRREESSGANVLTF
TRBD1,TRBV5-1,NA,15,TRBJ2-1,TGCGCCAGCAGCTTGGTCGGACAGGGGGCAAATGAGCAGTTCTTC,CASSLVGQGANEQFF
NA,TRBV5-1,many,12,TRBJ2-7,TGCGCCAGCACCCCTGCGCGGGGCGAGCAGTACTTC,CASTPARGEQYF
TRBD1,TRBV5-5,NA,14,TRBJ2-5,TGTGCCAGCAGCCCAGAACAGGGGCAAGAGACCCAGTACTTC,CASSPEQGQETQYF
NA,TRBV4-1,many,13,TRBJ1-6,TGCGCCAGCAGCCAATCTCGTCGTCCACCCCTCCACTTT,CASSQSRRPPLHF
NA,TRBV2,NA,11,TRBJ2-1,TGTGCCAACAGATACGACGGGGAGCAGTTCTTC,CANRYDGEQFF
NA,TRBV29-1,NA,12,TRBJ2-5,TGCAGCGTTGTTAACCTCCAAGAGACCCAGTACTTC,CSVVNLQETQYF
NA,TRBV6-5,many,14,TRBJ2-7,TGTGCCAGCAGTTATACTGAGACACTCGACGAGCAGTACTTC,CASSYTETLDEQYF
TRBD1,TRBV11-2,many,16,TRBJ1-1,TGTGCCAGCAGCCAAACCAACAGGGGGCCTGACACTGAAGCTTTCTTT,CASSQTNRGPDTEAFF
TRBD1,TRBV10-3,many,18,TRBJ1-5,TGTGCCATCAGTGGGGGACAGGCCGCTCTTAATAGCAATCAGCCCCAGCATTTT,CAISGGQAALNSNQPQHF
NA,TRBV19,NA,12,TRBJ1-6,TGTGCCAGTAGTGGGGGGAGTCCACCCCTCCACTTT,CASSGGSPPLHF
NA,TRBV6-5,many,13,TRBJ1-2,TGTGCCAGCAGTCCCTCGGCTAACTATGGCTACACCTTC,CASSPSANYGYTF
NA,TRBV27,once,14,TRBJ1-5,TGTGCCACCCAGGGGCAAGGCAGCAATCAGCCCCAGCATTTT,CATQGQGSNQPQHF
NA,TRBV9,many,14,TRBJ1-6,TGTGCCAGCAGCTACGACAGAACTAATTCACCCCTCCACTTT,CASSYDRTNSPLHF
TRBD1,TRBV9,many,14,TRBJ2-3,TGTGCCAGCAGCGTAGCAGGGACAGAAGATACGCAGTATTTT,CASSVAGTEDTQYF